The sequence of this T cell receptor beta chain was determined in a study of cytotoxic CD8 clonotypes in ibrutinib-treated CLL. Produced via immunoSEQ multiplex PCR; TCRdb's table is partial and in-frame only. The sample includes about 160,000 clones, roughly four fifths of them seen just once. CDR3 length: 13 amino acids. V was pared by 6 bases and J by 3 bases, with 9 bases between. Germline loops: CDR1 ENHRY, CDR2 SYGVKD. Sequenced material: PBMCs, taken after 12 months of ibrutinib treatment. The origin of this receptor is a human donor with chronic lymphocytic leukemia. The rearrangement uses TRBV10-3 and TRBJ2-1; D perhaps matches TRBD2 (5 bases). CDR3 amino acids: CAIRPADYNEQFF. Here the CDR3 DNA reads TGTGCCATCAGACCAGCGGACTACAATGAGCAGTTCTTC.